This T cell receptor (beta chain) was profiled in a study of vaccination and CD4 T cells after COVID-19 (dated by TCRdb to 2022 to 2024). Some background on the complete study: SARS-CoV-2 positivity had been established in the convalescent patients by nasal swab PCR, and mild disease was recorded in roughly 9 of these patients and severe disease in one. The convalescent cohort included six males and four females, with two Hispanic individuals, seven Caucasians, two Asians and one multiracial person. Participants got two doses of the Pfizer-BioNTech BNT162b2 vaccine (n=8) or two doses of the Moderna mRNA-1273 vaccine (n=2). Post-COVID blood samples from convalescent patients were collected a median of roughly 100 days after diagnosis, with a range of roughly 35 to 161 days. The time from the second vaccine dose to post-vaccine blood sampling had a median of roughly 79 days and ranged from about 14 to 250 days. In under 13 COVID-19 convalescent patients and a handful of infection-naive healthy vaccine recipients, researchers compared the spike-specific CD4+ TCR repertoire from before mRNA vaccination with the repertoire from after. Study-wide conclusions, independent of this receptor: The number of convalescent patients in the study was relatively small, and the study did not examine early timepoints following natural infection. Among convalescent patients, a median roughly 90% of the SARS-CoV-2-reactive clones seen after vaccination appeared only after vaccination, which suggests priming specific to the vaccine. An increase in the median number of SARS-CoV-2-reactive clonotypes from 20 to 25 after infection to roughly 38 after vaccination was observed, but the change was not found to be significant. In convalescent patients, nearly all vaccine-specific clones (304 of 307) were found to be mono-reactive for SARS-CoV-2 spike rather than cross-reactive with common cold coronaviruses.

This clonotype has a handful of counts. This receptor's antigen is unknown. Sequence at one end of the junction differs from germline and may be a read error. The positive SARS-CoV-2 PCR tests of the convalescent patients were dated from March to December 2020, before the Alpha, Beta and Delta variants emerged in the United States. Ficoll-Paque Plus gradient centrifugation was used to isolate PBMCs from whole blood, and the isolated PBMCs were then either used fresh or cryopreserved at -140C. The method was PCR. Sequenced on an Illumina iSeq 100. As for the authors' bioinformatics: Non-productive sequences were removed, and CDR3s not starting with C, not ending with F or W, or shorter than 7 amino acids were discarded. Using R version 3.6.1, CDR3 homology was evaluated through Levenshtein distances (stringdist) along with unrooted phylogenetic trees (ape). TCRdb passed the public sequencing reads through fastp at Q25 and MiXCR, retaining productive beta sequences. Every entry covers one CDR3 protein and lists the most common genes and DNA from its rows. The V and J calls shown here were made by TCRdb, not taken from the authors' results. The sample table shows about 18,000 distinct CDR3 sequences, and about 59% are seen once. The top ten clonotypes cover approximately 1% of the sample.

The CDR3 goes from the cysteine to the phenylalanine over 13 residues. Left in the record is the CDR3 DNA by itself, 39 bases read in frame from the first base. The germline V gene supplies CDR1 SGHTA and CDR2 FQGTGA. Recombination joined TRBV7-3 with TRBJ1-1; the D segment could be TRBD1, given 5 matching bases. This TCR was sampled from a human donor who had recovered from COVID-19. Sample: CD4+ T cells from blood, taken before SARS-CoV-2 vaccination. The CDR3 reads CASSTRQNPEAFF. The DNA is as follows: TGTGCCAGCAGCACCCGACAGAACCCTGAAGCTTTCTTT.